This TCR beta chain was identified in a study of blood T cell repertoires in COVID-19. Study information: Acute and convalescent COVID-19 samples came from the United States, Italy and Spain. PBMCs, B-cell-depleted T cells, or T cells provided the cDNA or gDNA that made up the material.

The germline V gene has CDR1 SGHRS and CDR2 YFSETQ. This CDR3 spans 16 amino acids. Trimming shortened V by 2 bases and J by 0 bases, and 12 bases separated the two germline ends. Original methodology: Researchers report that nucleated cell counts were estimated from reference gene primer amplification. Only in-frame clones appear in the TCRdb table, and some are missing; sequencing was by immunoSEQ multiplex PCR. V and J calls and clone size follow that table, whereas D and trimming were derived from the DNA. The data contain under 300,000 clones, approximately 82% of them singletons. The specimen was peripheral blood. This clonotype originated in a man between 25 and 39 years old who had recovered from COVID-19. V usage is TRBV5-1 and J usage is TRBJ1-3; D perhaps matches TRBD1 (6 bases). CDR3 sequence: CASSLTGHNSGNTIYF. As DNA, the CDR3 is TGCGCCAGCAGCTTAACGGGACACAACTCTGGAAACACCATATATTTT.